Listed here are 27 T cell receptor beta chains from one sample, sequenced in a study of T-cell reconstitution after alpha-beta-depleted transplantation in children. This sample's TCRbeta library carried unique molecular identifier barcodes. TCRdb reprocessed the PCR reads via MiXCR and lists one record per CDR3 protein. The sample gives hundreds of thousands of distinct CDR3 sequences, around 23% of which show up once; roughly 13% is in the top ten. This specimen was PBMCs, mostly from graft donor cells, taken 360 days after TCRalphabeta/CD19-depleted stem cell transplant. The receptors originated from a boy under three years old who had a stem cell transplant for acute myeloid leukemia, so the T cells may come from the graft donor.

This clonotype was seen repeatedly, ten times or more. The CDR3 nucleotides are TGCGCCAGCAGCCAGACAGGGGCTGGGGCCAACGTCCTGACTTTC. Amino acid sequence: CASSQTGAGANVLTF. V and J are TRBV5-1 and TRBJ2-6, with 8 bases identical to TRBD1. After removal of 4 bases from V and 2 bases from J, the junction contained 2 bases not matched to a gene. This CDR3 has 15 amino acids. CDR1 and CDR2 from the germline V gene are SGHRS and YFSETQ.

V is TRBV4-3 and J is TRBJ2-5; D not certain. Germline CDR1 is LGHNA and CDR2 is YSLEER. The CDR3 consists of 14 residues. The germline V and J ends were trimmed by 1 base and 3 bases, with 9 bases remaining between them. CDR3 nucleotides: TGCGCCAGCAGCCAAGTGGTGACAAAAGAGACCCAGTACTTC. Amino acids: CASSQVVTKETQYF.

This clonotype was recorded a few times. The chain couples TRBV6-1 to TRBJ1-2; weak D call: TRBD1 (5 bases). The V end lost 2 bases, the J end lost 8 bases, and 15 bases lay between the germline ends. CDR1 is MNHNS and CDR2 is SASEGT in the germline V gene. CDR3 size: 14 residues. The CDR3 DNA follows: TGTGCCAGCAGTGAAAGCGGGACGGTGCGGGGCTACACCTTC. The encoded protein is CASSESGTVRGYTF.

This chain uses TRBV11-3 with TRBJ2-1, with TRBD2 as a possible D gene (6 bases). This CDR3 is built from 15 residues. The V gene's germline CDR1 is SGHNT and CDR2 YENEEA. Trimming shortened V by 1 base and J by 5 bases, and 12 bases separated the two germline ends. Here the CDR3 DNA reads TGTGCCAGCAGCTTAGCGGGTAGCGGTCACAATGAGCAGTTCTTC. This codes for CASSLAGSGHNEQFF.

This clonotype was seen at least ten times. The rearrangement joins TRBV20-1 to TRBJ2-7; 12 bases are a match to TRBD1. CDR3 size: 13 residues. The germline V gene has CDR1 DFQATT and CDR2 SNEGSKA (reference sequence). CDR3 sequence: CSARDRGPYEQYF. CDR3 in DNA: TGCAGCGCCCGGGACAGGGGGCCGTACGAGCAGTACTTC.

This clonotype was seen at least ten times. The CDR3 sequence: CSARDPWNYGYTF. CDR3 in DNA: TGCAGTGCTAGAGATCCATGGAACTATGGCTACACCTTC. The chain couples TRBV20-1 to TRBJ1-2; D call uncertain. The germline V gene has CDR1 DFQATT and CDR2 SNEGSKA (reference sequence). CDR3 size: 13 residues. V was trimmed by 0 bases and J by 2 bases, leaving 7 bases between them.

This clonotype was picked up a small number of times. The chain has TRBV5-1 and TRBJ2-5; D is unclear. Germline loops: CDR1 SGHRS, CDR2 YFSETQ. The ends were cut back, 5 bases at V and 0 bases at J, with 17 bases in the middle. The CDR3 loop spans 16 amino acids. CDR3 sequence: CASSSQFGRNQETQYF. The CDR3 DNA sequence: TGCGCCAGCAGTTCACAATTCGGAAGGAACCAAGAGACCCAGTACTTC. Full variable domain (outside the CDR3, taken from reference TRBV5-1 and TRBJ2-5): KAGVTQTPRYLIKTRGQQVTLSCSPISGHRSVSWYQQTPGQGLQFLFEYFSETQRNKGNFPGRFSGRQFSNSRSEMNVSTLELGDSALYLCASSSQFGRNQETQYFGPGTRLLVL.

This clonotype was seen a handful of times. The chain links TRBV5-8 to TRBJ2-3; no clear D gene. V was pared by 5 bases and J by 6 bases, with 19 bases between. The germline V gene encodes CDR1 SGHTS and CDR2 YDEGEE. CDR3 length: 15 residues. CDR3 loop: CASSRKWGSTDTQYF. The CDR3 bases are TGTGCCAGCAGTCGAAAATGGGGTTCTACGGATACGCAGTATTTT.

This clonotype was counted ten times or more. The CDR3 here is CASSPGYLGTEAFF. The DNA for the CDR3 is TGTGCCAGCAGTCCAGGGTACTTGGGCACTGAAGCTTTCTTT. This sequence joins TRBV2 and TRBJ1-1; D possibly corresponds to TRBD1 (5 bases). This CDR3 has 14 residues. The germline V gene has CDR1 SNHLY and CDR2 FYNNEI. The V end lost 5 bases, the J end lost 4 bases, and 14 bases lay between the germline ends.

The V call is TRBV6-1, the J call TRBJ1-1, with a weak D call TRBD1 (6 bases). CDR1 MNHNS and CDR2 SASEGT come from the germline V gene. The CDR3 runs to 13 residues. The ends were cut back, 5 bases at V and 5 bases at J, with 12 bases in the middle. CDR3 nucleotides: TGTGCCAGCAGTCCAACAGGGCAGACTGAAGCTTTCTTT. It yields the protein CASSPTGQTEAFF.

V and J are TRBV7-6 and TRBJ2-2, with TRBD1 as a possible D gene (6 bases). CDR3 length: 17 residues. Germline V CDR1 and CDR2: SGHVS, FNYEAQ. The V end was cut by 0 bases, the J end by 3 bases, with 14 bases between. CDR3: CASSLAPDRGYTGELFF. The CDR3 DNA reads TGTGCCAGCAGCTTAGCGCCGGACAGAGGATACACCGGGGAGCTGTTTTTT.

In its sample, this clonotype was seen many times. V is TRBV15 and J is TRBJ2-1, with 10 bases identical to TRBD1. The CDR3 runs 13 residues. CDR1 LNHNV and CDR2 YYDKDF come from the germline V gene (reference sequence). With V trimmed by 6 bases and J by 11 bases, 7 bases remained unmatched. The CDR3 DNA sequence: TGTGCCACCAGGGGGACAGGGGAATATCAGCAGTTCTTC. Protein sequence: CATRGTGEYQQFF. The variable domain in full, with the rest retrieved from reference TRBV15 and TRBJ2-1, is DAMVIQNPRYQVTQFGKPVTLSCSQTLNHNVMYWYQQKSSQAPKLLFHYYDKDFNNEADTPDNFQSRRPNTSFCFLDIRSPGLGDTAMYLCATRGTGEYQQFFGPGTRLTVL.

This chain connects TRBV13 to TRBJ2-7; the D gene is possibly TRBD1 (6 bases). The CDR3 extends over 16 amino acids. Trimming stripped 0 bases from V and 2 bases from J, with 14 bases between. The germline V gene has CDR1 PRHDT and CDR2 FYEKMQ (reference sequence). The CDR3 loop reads CASSLGLEGVAYEQYF. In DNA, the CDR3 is TGTGCCAGCAGCTTAGGCCTCGAGGGGGTGGCCTACGAGCAGTACTTC.

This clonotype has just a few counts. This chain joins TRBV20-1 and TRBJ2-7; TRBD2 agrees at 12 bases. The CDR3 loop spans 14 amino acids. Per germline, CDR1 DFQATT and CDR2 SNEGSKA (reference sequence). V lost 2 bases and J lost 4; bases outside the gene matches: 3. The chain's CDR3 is CSARLAGGSYEQYV. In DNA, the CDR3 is TGCAGTGCTAGACTAGCGGGGGGGAGTTACGAGCAGTACGTC.

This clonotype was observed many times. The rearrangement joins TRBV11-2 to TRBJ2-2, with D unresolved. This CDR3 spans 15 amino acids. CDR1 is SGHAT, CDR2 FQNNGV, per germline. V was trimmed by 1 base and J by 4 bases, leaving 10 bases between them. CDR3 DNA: TGTGCCAGCAGCTTAGTGTGGGGTCCCACCGGGGAGCTGTTTTTT. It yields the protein CASSLVWGPTGELFF. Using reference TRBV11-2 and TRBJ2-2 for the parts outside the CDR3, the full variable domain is EAGVAQSPRYKIIEKRQSVAFWCNPISGHATLYWYQQILGQGPKLLIQFQNNGVVDDSQLPKDRFSAERLKGVDSTLKIQPAKLEDSAVYLCASSLVWGPTGELFFGEGSRLTVL.

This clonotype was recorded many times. CDR3 bases: TGTGCCAGCAGCGTAGTAGAAAATCAGCCCCAGCATTTT. It specifies CASSVVENQPQHF. This chain links TRBV9 with TRBJ1-5; no firm D call. The CDR3 sequence is 13 residues long. Germline values: CDR1 SGDLS, CDR2 YYNGEE. With 0 bases removed from V and 4 bases from J, the gap between germline ends came to 5 bases.

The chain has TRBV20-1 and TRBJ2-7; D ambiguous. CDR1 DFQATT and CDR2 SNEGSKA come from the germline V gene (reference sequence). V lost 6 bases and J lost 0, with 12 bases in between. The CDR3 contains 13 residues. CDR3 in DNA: TGCAGTGCCGCCGGCAGAGACTCCTACGAGCAGTACGTC. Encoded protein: CSAAGRDSYEQYV.

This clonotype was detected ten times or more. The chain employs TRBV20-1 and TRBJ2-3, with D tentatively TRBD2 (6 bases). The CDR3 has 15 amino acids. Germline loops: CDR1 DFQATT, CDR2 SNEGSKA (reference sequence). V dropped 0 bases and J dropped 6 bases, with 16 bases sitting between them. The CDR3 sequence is CSARDPLNRGDTQYF. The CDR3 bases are TGCAGTGCTAGAGATCCCCTTAACCGGGGGGATACGCAGTATTTT.

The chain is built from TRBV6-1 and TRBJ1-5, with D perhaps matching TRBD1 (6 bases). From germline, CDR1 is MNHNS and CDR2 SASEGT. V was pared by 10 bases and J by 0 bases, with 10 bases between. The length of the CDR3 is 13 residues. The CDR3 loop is CATRQASNQPQHF. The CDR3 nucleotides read TGTGCCACGAGACAGGCTAGCAATCAGCCCCAGCATTTT.

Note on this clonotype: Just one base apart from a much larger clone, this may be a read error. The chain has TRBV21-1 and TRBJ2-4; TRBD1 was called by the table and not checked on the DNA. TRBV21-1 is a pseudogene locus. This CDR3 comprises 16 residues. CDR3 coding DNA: TGTGCCAGCAGCAAAGGAAACTGGGGACCCAAAAACATTCAGTACTTC. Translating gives CASSKGNWGPKNIQYF.

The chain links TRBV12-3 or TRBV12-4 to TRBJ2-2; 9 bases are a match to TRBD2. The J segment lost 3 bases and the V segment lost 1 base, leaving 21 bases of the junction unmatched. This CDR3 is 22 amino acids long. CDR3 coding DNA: TGTGCCAGCAGTTTAGGGGGTCGGCGGGGGGGCGTCCTATGGCAATACACCGGGGAGCTGTTTTTT. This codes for CASSLGGRRGGVLWQYTGELFF.

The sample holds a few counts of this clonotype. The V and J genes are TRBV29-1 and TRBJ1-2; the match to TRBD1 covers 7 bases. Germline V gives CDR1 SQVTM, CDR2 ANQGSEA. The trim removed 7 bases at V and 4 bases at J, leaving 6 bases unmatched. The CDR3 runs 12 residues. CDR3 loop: CSAGGQLYGYTF. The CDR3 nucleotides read TGCAGCGCCGGGGGACAGCTCTATGGCTACACCTTC.

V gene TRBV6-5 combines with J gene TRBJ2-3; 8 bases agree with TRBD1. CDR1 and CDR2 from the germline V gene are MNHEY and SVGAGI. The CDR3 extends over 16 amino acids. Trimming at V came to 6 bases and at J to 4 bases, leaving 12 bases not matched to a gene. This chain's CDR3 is CASSYDPGQGADTQYF. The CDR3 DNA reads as TGTGCCAGCAGCTACGACCCCGGACAGGGAGCAGATACGCAGTATTTT.

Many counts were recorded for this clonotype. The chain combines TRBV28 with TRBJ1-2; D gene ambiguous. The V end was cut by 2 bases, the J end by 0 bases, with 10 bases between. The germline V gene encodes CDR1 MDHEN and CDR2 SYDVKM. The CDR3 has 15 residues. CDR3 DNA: TGTGCCAGCAGTTTACTGGAGGGAGCTAACTATGGCTACACCTTC. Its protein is CASSLLEGANYGYTF.

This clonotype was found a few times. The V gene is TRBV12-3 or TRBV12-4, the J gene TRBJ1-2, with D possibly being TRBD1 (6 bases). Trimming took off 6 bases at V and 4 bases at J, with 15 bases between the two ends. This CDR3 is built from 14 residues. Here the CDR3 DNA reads TGTGCCAGCAGCTCCAACAGGGTGCCCTATGGCTACACCTTC. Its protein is CASSSNRVPYGYTF.

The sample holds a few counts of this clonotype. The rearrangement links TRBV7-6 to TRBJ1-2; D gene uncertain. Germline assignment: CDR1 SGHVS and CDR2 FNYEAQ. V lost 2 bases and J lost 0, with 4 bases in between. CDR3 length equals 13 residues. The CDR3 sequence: CASSLSPNYGYTF. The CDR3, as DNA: TGTGCCAGCAGCTTATCCCCTAACTATGGCTACACCTTC.

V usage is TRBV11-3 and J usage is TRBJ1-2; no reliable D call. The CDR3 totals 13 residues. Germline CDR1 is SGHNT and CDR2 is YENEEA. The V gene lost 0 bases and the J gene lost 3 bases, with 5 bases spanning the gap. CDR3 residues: CASSLEVYYGYTF. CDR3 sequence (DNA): TGTGCCAGCAGCTTAGAAGTTTACTATGGCTACACCTTC.